This T cell receptor (beta chain) was sequenced during a study of immune reconstitution after stem cell transplant in scleroderma. Looked up from germline, CDR1 is SGDLS and CDR2 is YYNGEE. CDR3 length: 12 amino acids. Trimming took 3 bases from V and 8 from J, leaving 11 bases between them. Judged by abundance, this clonotype is medium-sized. Each CDR3 protein gets one entry after TCRdb re-called the RT-PCR reads with MiXCR. Found here are roughly 3,700 distinct CDR3 sequences, 5.7% of them singletons; the top ten hold about 16%. This clonotype was obtained from a female donor with systemic sclerosis. The gene calls are TRBV9 and TRBJ1-2; D not certain. The sample here was taken before or after autologous hematopoietic stem cell transplantation (not recorded which). As DNA, the CDR3 is TGTGCCAGCAGCGGATCCTACGACGGCTACACCTTC. It translates to CASSGSYDGYTF.